This passage covers 29 T cell receptor beta chains from one sample sequenced in a study of breast tumors, draining lymph nodes, adjacent tissues (dated by TCRdb to about 2016). The library was prepared using multiplex PCR. The data were produced on an Illumina HiSeq 2000. The public reads were run again by TCRdb, first through fastp at Q25 and then through MiXCR, and only productive beta chains were kept. All rows with the same CDR3 protein become a single entry with the most common DNA and genes. Across this sample there are 20,000 or so distinct CDR3 sequences, with roughly 45% seen only once. The ten largest clonotypes hold 7.5% to 9.5% of the sample. Sequencing input: breast tumor tissue. These receptors all come from a female donor with breast cancer. Some clones in this sample may be carry-over from other donors' samples.

This chain uses TRBV20-1 with TRBJ2-1; 7 positions agree with TRBD2. The CDR3 is made up of 15 amino acids. Germline CDR1 reads DFQATT; CDR2 reads SNEGSKA (reference sequence). Trimming removed 5 bases from V and 6 bases from J; junction bases left unmatched: 13. The CDR3 spells CSAGSSELARNEQFF. The CDR3 DNA reads TGCAGTGCTGGTAGCTCGGAACTAGCGCGCAATGAGCAGTTCTTC.

This clonotype was recorded at least ten times. A single base separates this from a much larger clone, so it may be a read error. The V and J genes are TRBV13 and TRBJ2-1; the match to TRBD2 covers 14 bases. The CDR3 consists of 18 residues. V dropped 2 bases and J dropped 0; count of bases not matched to a gene: 3. Germline V CDR1 and CDR2: PRHDT, FYEKMQ (reference sequence). CDR3 sequence reads: CASSLRGLAGASYNEQFF. Written as DNA, the CDR3 is TGTGCCAGCAGCTTACGGGGACTAGCGGGGGCCTCCTACAATGAGCAGTTCTTC.

This clonotype has at least ten counts. The J gene is TRBJ2-7, the V gene TRBV14; TRBD2 aligns across 7 bases. Trimming cost V 3 bases and J 4 bases; bases outside gene matches: 15. Germline-derived CDR1 and CDR2 are SGHDN and FVKESK. This CDR3 contains 17 residues. The CDR3 DNA follows: TGTGCCAGCAGCCACGCCCTTCTGGGCGGGAGAGCTTACGAGCAGTACTTC. Amino acid sequence: CASSHALLGGRAYEQYF.

In its sample, this clonotype is medium-sized. DNA for the CDR3: TGTGCCAGCAGCTTAGGGGACAGAGACGTGGAAAAACTGTTTTTT. This translates into CASSLGDRDVEKLFF. The J gene is TRBJ1-4, the V gene TRBV11-2; 7 nucleotides line up with TRBD1. CDR1 and CDR2 from the germline V gene are SGHAT and FQNNGV. The ends lost 1 base at V and 8 bases at J; junction bases unmatched: 7. This CDR3 spans 15 amino acids. Full variable domain (outside the CDR3, taken from reference TRBV11-2 and TRBJ1-4): EAGVAQSPRYKIIEKRQSVAFWCNPISGHATLYWYQQILGQGPKLLIQFQNNGVVDDSQLPKDRFSAERLKGVDSTLKIQPAKLEDSAVYLCASSLGDRDVEKLFFGSGTQLSVL.

This clonotype has just a few counts. A much larger clone is a single base away; this may be a read error. This chain links TRBV5-1 with TRBJ2-5; TRBD1 matches 8 bases. Unmatched junction bases numbered 7, after V lost 1 base and J lost 5 bases. The CDR3 is 15 residues long. Germline CDR1 is SGHRS and CDR2 is YFSETQ. CDR3 bases: TGCGCCAGCAGCTTGTTTGGGACAGGCCACGAGACCCAGTACTTC. Its translation is CASSLFGTGHETQYF.

This rearrangement joins TRBV6-5 to TRBJ1-2; 7 nucleotides align to TRBD1. V lost 6 bases to trimming and J lost 7 bases; unmatched junction nucleotides: 11. The V gene's germline CDR1 is MNHEY and CDR2 SVGAGI. This CDR3 is built from 14 residues. The CDR3 here is CASSRRTGHPGYTF. The CDR3 DNA sequence: TGTGCCAGCAGCCGTCGGACAGGCCACCCTGGCTACACCTTC.

This rearrangement joins TRBV7-6 to TRBJ2-5; 10 positions agree with TRBD2. Germline trimming cut 2 bases from V and 2 bases from J; bases unmatched to any gene: 2. Germline values: CDR1 SGHVS, CDR2 FNYEAQ. The CDR3 is 15 residues long. Here the CDR3 DNA reads TGTGCCAGCAGCTTACTAGCGGGAGAGCAAGAGACCCAGTACTTC. This encodes CASSLLAGEQETQYF.

This clonotype was counted only a few times. The rearrangement joins TRBV20-1 to TRBJ2-1; possibly TRBD2 for D (6 bases). V was clipped by 5 bases and J by 4 bases, with 12 bases between them. This CDR3 is built from 13 residues. Germline V gene data show CDR1 as DFQATT and CDR2 as SNEGSKA (reference sequence). CDR3 sequence reads: CSAVADHYNEQFF. CDR3 DNA: TGCAGTGCTGTAGCGGACCATTACAATGAGCAGTTCTTC.

The genes are TRBV4-3 and TRBJ1-2; 9 positions match TRBD1. The germline V gene has CDR1 LGHNA and CDR2 YSLEER. Germline trimming cut 4 bases from V and 5 bases from J; bases unmatched to any gene: 8. This CDR3 contains 15 residues. CDR3 in amino acids: CASSPIPQGAYGYTF. CDR3 coding DNA: TGCGCCAGCAGCCCAATTCCACAGGGGGCTTATGGCTACACCTTC.

There are many counts of this clonotype. A read error may be the cause here, since a much bigger clone is one base away. The rearrangement uses TRBV27 and TRBJ2-5; a possible D gene is TRBD2 (6 bases). The germline CDR1 and CDR2 sequences are MNHEY and SMNVEV (reference sequence). There are 13 residues in the CDR3. Trimming took 5 bases from V and 9 from J, leaving 16 bases between them. The CDR3 loop reads CASSPLPGEAQYF. CDR3 sequence (DNA): TGTGCCAGCAGTCCACTACCCGGGGAGGCCCAGTACTTC.

This clonotype was observed once. This chain links TRBV11-2 with TRBJ2-2, with D possibly being TRBD2 (6 bases). This CDR3 spans 17 amino acids. Trimming took 5 bases from V and 4 from J, leaving 20 bases between them. Germline V CDR1 and CDR2: SGHAT, FQNNGV. The CDR3 here is CASSQDPGQGGTGELFF. CDR3 nucleotides: TGTGCCAGCAGCCAAGATCCAGGGCAGGGAGGCACCGGGGAGCTGTTTTTT.

This clonotype was seen ten or more times. The genes are TRBV6-5 and TRBJ1-2, with 7 bases that match TRBD1. The CDR3 runs 16 residues. V shed 0 bases, J shed 4 bases, and the junction held 8 bases outside the gene matches. Germline V gene sequence: CDR1 MNHEY, CDR2 SVGAGI. Written as DNA, the CDR3 is TGTGCCAGCAGTTACTCAAAAGGGGGCCTCCTCTATGGCTACACCTTC. This sequence encodes CASSYSKGGLLYGYTF.

The genes are TRBV6-2 or TRBV6-3 and TRBJ2-5; TRBD2 aligns across 9 bases. The CDR3 is made up of 16 amino acids. Unmatched junction bases numbered 10, after V lost 3 bases and J lost 5 bases. The V gene's germline CDR1 is MNHEY and CDR2 SVGEGT. CDR3 nucleotide sequence: TGTGCCAGCAGTTATTCCGGGACTAGCCAGGGTGAGACCCAGTACTTC. Its translation: CASSYSGTSQGETQYF.

This clonotype was counted many times. The chain couples TRBV6-5 to TRBJ2-5, with D uncertain. The CDR3 has 13 residues. Germline V gene sequence: CDR1 MNHEY, CDR2 SVGAGI. Deletions cut 5 bases from V and 7 bases from J, with 14 bases between. This CDR3 is CASSGGSKGTQYF. The CDR3 bases are TGTGCCAGCAGTGGCGGCAGCAAGGGGACCCAGTACTTC.

This clonotype was counted many times. This could be a read error, since a much larger clone is one nucleotide away. The rearrangement links TRBV20-1 to TRBJ2-1; D not certain. The CDR3 is made up of 15 amino acids. Germline CDR1 and CDR2: DFQATT and SNEGSKA (reference sequence). The CDR3 sequence: CSASSVQSSYDEQFF. The DNA of the CDR3 is TGCAGTGCTAGTAGTGTCCAGAGCTCCTACGATGAGCAGTTCTTC.

The gene calls are TRBV20-1 and TRBJ2-3; 12 bases map to TRBD2. The CDR3 contains 14 residues. V shed 7 bases and J 5 bases; nucleotides not matched to a gene: 7. Germline CDR1 reads DFQATT; CDR2 reads SNEGSKA (reference sequence). The DNA for the CDR3 is TGCAGTGGACCGGCTAGCGGGAGGGGAGATACGCAGTATTTT. Protein: CSGPASGRGDTQYF.

This clonotype showed up just once. In nucleotides, the CDR3 is TGCGCCCCCGTTTGGGCTGGAGATACGCAGTATTTT. Translating gives CAPVWAGDTQYF. The genes are TRBV10-1 and TRBJ2-3; D is undetermined. The CDR3 totals 12 residues. Trimming removed 11 bases from V and 5 bases from J, with 14 bases in between. From germline, CDR1 is WNHNN and CDR2 SYGVQD (reference sequence).

This clonotype was detected many times. The rearrangement joins TRBV6-4 to TRBJ2-2; 8 bases line up with TRBD2. CDR1 is MRHNA, CDR2 SNTAGT, per germline. CDR3 size: 16 residues. The V and J ends lost 6 bases and 1 base, in that order; junction bases with no gene match: 7. The CDR3 DNA reads as TGTGCCAGCAGCCGAAGCGGGAGTGAGAACACCGGGGAGCTGTTTTTT. Residues: CASSRSGSENTGELFF.

This clonotype was seen at least ten times. The gene calls are TRBV30 and TRBJ2-5; weak D call: TRBD1 (6 bases). The CDR3 contains 12 residues. The V and J ends lost 5 bases and 4 bases respectively, with 11 bases between them. Germline values: CDR1 GTSNPN, CDR2 SVGIG (reference sequence). The CDR3 DNA follows: TGTGCCTGGGCGACAGGTACAGAGACCCAGTACTTC. It codes for CAWATGTETQYF.

The V gene is TRBV5-1, the J gene TRBJ2-1; D not resolved. Trimming shortened V by 0 bases and J by 12 bases, and 13 bases separated the two germline ends. The CDR3 spans 13 residues. CDR1 is SGHRS, CDR2 YFSETQ, per germline. CDR3 nucleotides: TGCGCCAGCAGCTTGGGGTTAGAGAACTGGCAGTTCTTC. It yields the protein CASSLGLENWQFF.

By share of the sample, this clonotype is medium-sized. The rearrangement uses TRBV20-1 and TRBJ2-7; unclear D gene. In germline, CDR1 is DFQATT, CDR2 SNEGSKA (reference sequence). Trimming cost V 6 bases and J 4 bases, with 10 bases left between them. This CDR3 is built from 11 residues. For the CDR3, the DNA is TGCAGTGCCGCGGACGAGTACGAGCAGTACTTC. This codes for CSAADEYEQYF.

This chain links TRBV13 with TRBJ2-1; 12 positions match TRBD2. The CDR3 length is 15 residues. V shed 5 bases, J shed 2 bases, and the junction held 1 base outside the gene matches. The germline gives CDR1 PRHDT, CDR2 FYEKMQ (reference sequence). CDR3 sequence: CASSRLAGAYNEQFF. The DNA for the CDR3 is TGTGCCAGCAGCCGACTAGCGGGAGCCTACAATGAGCAGTTCTTC.

This clonotype was observed at least ten times. The chain couples TRBV12-3 or TRBV12-4 to TRBJ2-7; the D gene is possibly TRBD2 (5 bases). Between the trimmed V and J ends, which lost 6 bases and 9 bases, there was a span of 21 bases. This CDR3 contains 14 residues. CDR3 sequence: CASSPPGFLRVQYF. CDR3 DNA: TGTGCCAGCAGCCCCCCGGGATTTCTACGAGTGCAGTACTTC.

A remark on this clonotype: Sequence at one end of the junction differs from germline and may be a read error. The chain joins TRBV4-1 to TRBJ2-1; 9 nucleotides match TRBD2. The CDR3 totals 16 residues. The V gene's germline CDR1 is MGHRA and CDR2 YSYEKL. CDR3 DNA sequence: TGCGCCAGTAGCCAAGAGTTTGACGGCGGGAGGGACGAGCAGTTCTTC. Its translation is CASSQEFDGGRDEQFF.

The V gene is TRBV19, the J gene TRBJ2-3, with D tentatively TRBD1 (6 bases). Germline-derived CDR1 and CDR2 are LNHDA and SQIVND (reference sequence). CDR3 length equals 13 residues. V was pared by 6 bases and J by 1 base, with 8 bases between. CDR3 amino acids: CASRKGGTDTQYF. CDR3 nucleotides: TGTGCCAGTAGAAAGGGGGGCACAGATACGCAGTATTTT.

The chain joins TRBV10-3 to TRBJ2-1; the D call may be TRBD1 or TRBD2 (5 bases each). The CDR3 has 14 residues. V lost 7 bases, J lost 1 base, and 11 bases lay in between. From germline, CDR1 is ENHRY and CDR2 SYGVKD. The CDR3 region is CAIIRGDSYNEQFF. The CDR3 nucleotides read TGTGCCATCATTAGAGGGGATTCCTACAATGAGCAGTTCTTC.

This clonotype has ten or more counts. The rearrangement joins TRBV6-1 to TRBJ2-2; the D is unclear. The CDR3 runs 12 residues. V lost 2 bases to trimming and J lost 7 bases, with 5 bases between them. In germline, CDR1 is MNHNS, CDR2 SASEGT. CDR3 nucleotides: TGTGCCAGCAGTGAAAGTCGCGGGGAGCTGTTTTTT. As protein: CASSESRGELFF.

This clonotype is classed as medium-sized. The chain links TRBV20-1 to TRBJ2-1; 8 bases line up with TRBD2. The CDR3 is 17 residues long. The V gene's germline CDR1 is DFQATT and CDR2 SNEGSKA (reference sequence). The V gene end was trimmed by 5 bases and the J gene end by 0 bases; junction bases not matched to a gene: 12. CDR3 nucleotide sequence: TGCAGTGCTCCGAGGAGTAGCGGGATCAGCTCCTACAATGAGCAGTTCTTC. Amino acid sequence: CSAPRSSGISSYNEQFF.

J is TRBJ2-7 and V is TRBV14; D is unclear. The CDR3 totals 13 residues. The V gene's germline CDR1 is SGHDN and CDR2 FVKESK. The germline V and J ends were trimmed by 0 bases and 3 bases, with 6 bases remaining between them. The CDR3 sequence is CASSQDLSYEQYF. The CDR3 DNA follows: TGTGCCAGCAGCCAAGATCTGAGCTACGAGCAGTACTTC.